The TCR beta chain under discussion was sequenced for a study of CD8 T cells in ankylosing spondylitis. This clonotype was seen a handful of times. Trimming took 2 bases from V and 4 from J, leaving 11 bases between them. The CDR3 is 14 residues long. One entry per CDR3 protein results from TCRdb running MiXCR on the 5' RACE reads. Among approximately 140,000 distinct CDR3 sequences listed, about 8% were seen once. This clonotype was sampled from a male donor with ankylosing spondylitis. V is TRBV12-3 or TRBV12-4 and J is TRBJ1-2; perhaps TRBD1 as D (6 bases). Sequenced material: synovial fluid, either unsorted or a sorted T cell fraction (not recorded which). CDR3 sequence reads: CASSLSGGTYGYTF. CDR3 coding DNA: TGTGCCAGCAGTTTAAGTGGGGGCACCTATGGCTACACCTTC.